This T cell receptor (beta chain) comes out of a study of T cell changes during pregnancy in multiple sclerosis. Assay used: immunoSEQ multiplex PCR; TCRdb lists only in-frame clones, some missing. The table has around 30,000 clones, approximately 92% seen once. The CDR3 loop spans 12 amino acids. The V end was cut by 7 bases, the J end by 3 bases, with 9 bases between. The V gene's germline CDR1 is ENHRY and CDR2 SYGVKD. This sequence joins TRBV10-3 and TRBJ1-2; D is unresolved. This material consisted of CD4+ T cells from peripheral blood mononuclear cells, taken in the second trimester of pregnancy. The source of this sequence is a female donor with multiple sclerosis, enrolled in a pregnancy study. For the CDR3, the DNA is TGTGCCATCAAGGGAGGCGACTATGGCTACACCTTC. This codes for CAIKGGDYGYTF.